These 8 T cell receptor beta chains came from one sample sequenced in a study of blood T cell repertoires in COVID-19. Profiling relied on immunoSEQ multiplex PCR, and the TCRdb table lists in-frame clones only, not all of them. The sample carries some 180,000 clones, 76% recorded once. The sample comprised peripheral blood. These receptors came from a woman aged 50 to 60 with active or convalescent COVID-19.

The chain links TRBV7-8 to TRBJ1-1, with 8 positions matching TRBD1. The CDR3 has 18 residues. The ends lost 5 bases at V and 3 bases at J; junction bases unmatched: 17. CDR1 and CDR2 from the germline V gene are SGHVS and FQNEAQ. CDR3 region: CASSPDRGMTVSDTEAFF. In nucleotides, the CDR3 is TGTGCCAGCAGCCCAGACAGGGGAATGACGGTCTCAGACACTGAAGCTTTCTTT.

This CDR3 is CASRGDRVGSYEQYF. DNA of the CDR3: TGTGCCAGCAGGGGCGACAGGGTCGGGTCCTACGAGCAGTACTTC. The chain recombines TRBV28 with TRBJ2-7; 7 nucleotides agree with TRBD1. The germline V gene encodes CDR1 MDHEN and CDR2 SYDVKM. V was pared by 6 bases and J by 1 base, with 9 bases of the junction left unmatched. The CDR3 contains 15 residues.

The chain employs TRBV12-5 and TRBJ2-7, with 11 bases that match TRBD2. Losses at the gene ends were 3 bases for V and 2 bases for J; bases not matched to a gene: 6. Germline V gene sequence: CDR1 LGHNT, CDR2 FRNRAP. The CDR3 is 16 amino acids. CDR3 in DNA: TGTGCTAGTGGTTTAGACACTAGCGGGGGCACCTACGAGCAGTACTTC. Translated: CASGLDTSGGTYEQYF. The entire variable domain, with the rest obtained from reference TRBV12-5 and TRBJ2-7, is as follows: DARVTQTPRHKVTEMGQEVTMRCQPILGHNTVFWYRQTMMQGLELLAYFRNRAPLDDSGMPKDRFSAEMPDATLATLKIQPSEPRDSAVYFCASGLDTSGGTYEQYFGPGTRLTVT.

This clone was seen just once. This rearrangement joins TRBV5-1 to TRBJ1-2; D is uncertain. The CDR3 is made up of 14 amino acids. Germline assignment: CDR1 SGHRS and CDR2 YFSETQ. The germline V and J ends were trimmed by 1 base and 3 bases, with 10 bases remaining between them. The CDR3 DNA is TGCGCCAGCAGCTTGACAGTTCCGGACTATGGCTACACCTTC. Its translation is CASSLTVPDYGYTF. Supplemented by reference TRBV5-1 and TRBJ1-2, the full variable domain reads KAGVTQTPRYLIKTRGQQVTLSCSPISGHRSVSWYQQTPGQGLQFLFEYFSETQRNKGNFPGRFSGRQFSNSRSEMNVSTLELGDSALYLCASSLTVPDYGYTFGSGTRLTVV.

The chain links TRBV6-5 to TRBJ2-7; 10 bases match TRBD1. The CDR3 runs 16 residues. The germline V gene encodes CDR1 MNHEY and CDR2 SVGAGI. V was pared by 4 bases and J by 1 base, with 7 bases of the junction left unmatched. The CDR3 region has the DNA TGTGCCAGCAGTTCGGGACAGGGGAAGGTATCCTACGAGCAGTACTTC. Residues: CASSSGQGKVSYEQYF.

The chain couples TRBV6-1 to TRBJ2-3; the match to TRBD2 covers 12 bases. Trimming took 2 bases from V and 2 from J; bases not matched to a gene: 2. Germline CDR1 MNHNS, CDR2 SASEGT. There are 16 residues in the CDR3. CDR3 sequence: CASSETSGGSTDTQYF. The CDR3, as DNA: TGTGCCAGCAGTGAAACTAGCGGGGGGTCCACAGATACGCAGTATTTT.

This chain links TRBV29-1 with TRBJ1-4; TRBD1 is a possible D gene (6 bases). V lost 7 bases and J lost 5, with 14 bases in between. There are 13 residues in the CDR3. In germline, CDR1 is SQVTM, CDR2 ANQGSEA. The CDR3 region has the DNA TGCAGCGCCCAGGGAAGGGGGAATGAAAAACTGTTTTTT. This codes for CSAQGRGNEKLFF.

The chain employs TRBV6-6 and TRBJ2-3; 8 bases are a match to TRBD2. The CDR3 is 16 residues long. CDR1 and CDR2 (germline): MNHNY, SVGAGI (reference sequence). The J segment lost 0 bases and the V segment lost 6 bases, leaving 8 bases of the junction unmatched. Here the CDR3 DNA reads TGTGCCAGCAGAAAGAAAGCGGGGGCTAGCACAGATACGCAGTATTTT. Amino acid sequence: CASRKKAGASTDTQYF.